The present TCR beta chain was sequenced within a study of blood T cell repertoires in COVID-19. The wider study: PBMCs, B-cell-depleted T cells, or T cells provided the cDNA or gDNA that made up the material.

TCRdb keeps only in-frame clones here, not all; method: immunoSEQ multiplex PCR. The sample consists of more than 65,000 clones, roughly 87% of them appearing once. The V gene's germline CDR1 is KGHSH and CDR2 LQKENI. With V trimmed by 3 bases and J by 4 bases, 10 bases remained unmatched. This CDR3 has 16 residues. Sequencing was performed on peripheral blood. The TCR sequence derives from a woman aged 50 to 60 with acute or convalescent COVID-19. The genes are TRBV18 and TRBJ2-5; TRBD2 matches at 8 bases. CDR3: CASSPRLAGKGETQYF. The DNA for the CDR3 is TGTGCCAGCTCACCGCGGCTAGCGGGTAAAGGAGAGACCCAGTACTTC.